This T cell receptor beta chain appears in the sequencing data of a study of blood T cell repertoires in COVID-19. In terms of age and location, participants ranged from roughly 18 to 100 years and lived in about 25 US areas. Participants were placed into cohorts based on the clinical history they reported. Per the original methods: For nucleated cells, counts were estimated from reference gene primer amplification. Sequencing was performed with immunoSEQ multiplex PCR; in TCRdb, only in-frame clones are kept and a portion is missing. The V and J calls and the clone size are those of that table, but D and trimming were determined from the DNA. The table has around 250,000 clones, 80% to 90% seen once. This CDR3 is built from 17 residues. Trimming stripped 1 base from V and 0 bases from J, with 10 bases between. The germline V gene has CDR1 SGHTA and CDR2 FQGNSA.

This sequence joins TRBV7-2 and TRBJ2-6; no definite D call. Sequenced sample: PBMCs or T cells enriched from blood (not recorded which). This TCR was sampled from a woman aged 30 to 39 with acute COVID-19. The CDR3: CASSLVGVSSGANVLTF. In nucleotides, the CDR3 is TGTGCCAGCAGCTTAGTTGGAGTCAGCTCTGGGGCCAACGTCCTGACTTTC.